This is a list of T cell receptor beta chains from one sample in a study of T cells expressing NK-cell markers. TCRdb reprocessed the 5' RACE reads, with one entry per CDR3 protein and no DNA. This sample's clone table lists some 280,000 distinct CDR3 sequences. Source material: blood T cells: a sorted CD56 or NKG2C T cell subset, CD4+ or CD8+ T cells, or bulk PBMC T cells (not recorded which). All receptors come from a man younger than 35 in good health. Both conserved end residues are part of each CDR3.

CDR3: CASSVADRVALQFF
J: TRBJ2-1
V: TRBV9

CDR3: CASSTSRGSDEQYF
J: TRBJ2-7
V: TRBV2

CDR3: CASSLGGLAGVVANEQFF
J: TRBJ2-1
V: TRBV5-1

CDR3: CASRLRLGEAFF
J: TRBJ1-1
V: TRBV19

CDR3: CASAKLGLHTDTQYF
J: TRBJ2-3
V: TRBV12-3/TRBV12-4

CDR3: CASSQELARSSYEQYF
J: TRBJ2-7
V: TRBV4-1

CDR3: CAIRGHKNSDTQYF
J: TRBJ2-3
V: TRBV10-3

CDR3: CASSSVGRTDTQYF
J: TRBJ2-3
V: TRBV5-4

CDR3: CASSPGLRLYEQFF
J: TRBJ2-1
V: TRBV11-2

CDR3: CASSSSFGSWYEQYF
J: TRBJ2-7
V: TRBV7-2

CDR3: CASSLGPEQDPIYNSPLHF
J: TRBJ1-6
V: TRBV5-1

CDR3: CASSLQGAEGAFF
J: TRBJ1-1
V: TRBV5-1

CDR3: CASSPGLAGPTITDTQYF
J: TRBJ2-3
V: TRBV12-3/TRBV12-4

CDR3: CASSLEGGYTF
J: TRBJ1-2
V: TRBV5-1

CDR3: CSVVGSAGETQYF
J: TRBJ2-5
V: TRBV29-1

CDR3: CASSKIWQTVQKNTGELFF
J: TRBJ2-2
V: TRBV21-1

CDR3: CASRPMLGANVLTF
J: TRBJ2-6
V: TRBV12-3/TRBV12-4

CDR3: CSASKNSGSLETQYF
J: TRBJ2-5
V: TRBV29-1

CDR3: CAGCLAGGTGELFF
J: TRBJ2-2
V: TRBV6-2/TRBV6-3

CDR3: CAVRGGQAYNEQFF
J: TRBJ2-1
V: TRBV6-1

CDR3: CSALRAGGITDTQYF
J: TRBJ2-3
V: TRBV20-1

CDR3: CASSPGQNTDTQYF
J: TRBJ2-3
V: TRBV7-9